Given below is one T cell receptor (beta chain) in context. Its target is unknown. The length of the CDR3 is 15 residues. V dropped 3 bases and J dropped 0 bases, with 11 bases sitting between them. CDR1 and CDR2 (germline): SGHDN, FVKESK. The data were obtained in a study of T cells in Graves' hyperthyroidism and ophthalmopathy. About the research overall: Peripheral blood sampling occurred at initial diagnosis, before any treatment.

The study, taken as a whole, reports: Most thyroid clonotypes expanded above 0.001 appeared in blood too.

PBMCs were derived from around 10 ml fresh peripheral blood. TCR beta CDR3 region amplification was performed from RNA transcripts. The HTBI primer set drove a first-round RT-PCR of the TCR CDR3. TCRdb itself ran the multiplex PCR reads through MiXCR, one entry per CDR3 protein. The sample lists hundreds of thousands of distinct CDR3 sequences; about 15% were seen once. The chain has TRBV14 and TRBJ1-2; D unclear. This receptor was obtained from a woman aged 45-65 years with Graves' ophthalmopathy. The sequencing input was blood. CDR3 loop: CASSQWSQPNYGYTF. The CDR3 DNA is TGTGCCAGCAGCCAGTGGAGCCAGCCTAACTATGGCTACACCTTC.